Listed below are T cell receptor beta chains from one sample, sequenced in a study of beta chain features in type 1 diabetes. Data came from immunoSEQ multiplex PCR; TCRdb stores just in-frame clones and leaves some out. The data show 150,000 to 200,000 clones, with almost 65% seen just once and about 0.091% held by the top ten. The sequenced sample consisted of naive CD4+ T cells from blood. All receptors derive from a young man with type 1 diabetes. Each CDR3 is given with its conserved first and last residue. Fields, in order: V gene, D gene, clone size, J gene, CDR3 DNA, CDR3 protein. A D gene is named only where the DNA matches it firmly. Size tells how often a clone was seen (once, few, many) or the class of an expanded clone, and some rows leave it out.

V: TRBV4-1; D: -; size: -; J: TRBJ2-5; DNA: TGCGCCAGCAGCCGGGACCAACAAGAGACCCAGTACTTC; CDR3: CASSRDQQETQYF
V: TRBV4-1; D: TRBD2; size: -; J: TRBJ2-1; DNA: TGCGCCAGCAGCCAAGAAGGTAGCGGGGCGTTCTACAATGAGCAGTTCTTC; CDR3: CASSQEGSGAFYNEQFF
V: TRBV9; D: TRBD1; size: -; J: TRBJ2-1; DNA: TGTGCCAGCAGCGTAATTCGGGACAGGGGAGCCCGTGAGCAGTTCTTC; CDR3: CASSVIRDRGAREQFF
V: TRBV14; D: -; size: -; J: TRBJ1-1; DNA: TGTGCCAGCAGCCAAGTCGCCGGGGGCTACACTGAAGCTTTCTTT; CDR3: CASSQVAGGYTEAFF
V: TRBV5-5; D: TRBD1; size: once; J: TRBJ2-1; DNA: TGTGCCAGCAGCTCACAGACAGGGAGCTCCTACAATGAGCAGTTCTTC; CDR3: CASSSQTGSSYNEQFF
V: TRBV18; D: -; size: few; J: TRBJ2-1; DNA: TGTGCCAGCTCACCACTGGATGAGCAGTTCTTC; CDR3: CASSPLDEQFF
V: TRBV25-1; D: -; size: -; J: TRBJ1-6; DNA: TGTGCCAGCACTGATAGCTCCTATAATTCACCCCTCCACTTT; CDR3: CASTDSSYNSPLHF
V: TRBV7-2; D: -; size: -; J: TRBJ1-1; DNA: TGTGCCAGCAGCTTTACATCGAACACTGAAGCTTTCTTT; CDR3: CASSFTSNTEAFF
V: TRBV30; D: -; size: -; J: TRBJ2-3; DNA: TGTGCCTGGAGTGTACGCAGGGGCCCGGGTGATACGCAGTATTTT; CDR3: CAWSVRRGPGDTQYF
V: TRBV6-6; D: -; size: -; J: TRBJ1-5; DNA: TGTGCCAGCTCCCAAGGGCAGGGAGGCAATCAGCCCCAGCATTTT; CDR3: CASSQGQGGNQPQHF
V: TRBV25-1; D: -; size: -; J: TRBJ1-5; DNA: TGTGCCAGCAGTGACACAGGTTATAGCAATCAGCCCCAGCATTTT; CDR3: CASSDTGYSNQPQHF
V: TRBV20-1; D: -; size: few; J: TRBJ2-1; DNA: TGCAGTGCTTTTACAGGGATCGAGCAGTTCTTC; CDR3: CSAFTGIEQFF
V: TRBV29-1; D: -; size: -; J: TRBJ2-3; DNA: TGCAGCGTTCCCTGGGGTAGCGTGGCCACAGATACGCAGTATTTT; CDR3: CSVPWGSVATDTQYF
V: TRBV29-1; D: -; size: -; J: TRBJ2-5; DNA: TGCAGCGTTGCGGGACAAGCCTTGGAGACCCAGTACTTC; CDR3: CSVAGQALETQYF
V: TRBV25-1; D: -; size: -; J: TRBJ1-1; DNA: TGTGCCAGCAGAGGGAACACTGAAGCTTTCTTT; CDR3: CASRGNTEAFF
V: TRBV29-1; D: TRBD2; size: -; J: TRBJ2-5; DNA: TGCAGCGCGGCCGGGACTAGCGCAGAGACCCAGTACTTC; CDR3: CSAAGTSAETQYF
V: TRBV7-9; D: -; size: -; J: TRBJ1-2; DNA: TGTGCCAGCAGCCCAGCGCCAGGGGTCGGCTACACCTTC; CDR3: CASSPAPGVGYTF
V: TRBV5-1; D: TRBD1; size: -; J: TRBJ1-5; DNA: TGCGCCAGCAGCCCGACAGGGGTAGGCAATCAGCCCCAGCATTTT; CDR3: CASSPTGVGNQPQHF
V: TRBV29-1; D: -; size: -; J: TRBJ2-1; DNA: TGCAGCGTTGAGGGCTCCTACAATGAGCAGTTCTTC; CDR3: CSVEGSYNEQFF
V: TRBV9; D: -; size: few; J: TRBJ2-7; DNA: TGTGCCAGCAGCGCCCAGGTGGCGGTGAGCTCCTACGAGCAGTACTTC; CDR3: CASSAQVAVSSYEQYF
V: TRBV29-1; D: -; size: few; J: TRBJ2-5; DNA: TGCAGCGTTGGGGCGGGCGGAACGTACCAAGAGACCCAGTACTTC; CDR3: CSVGAGGTYQETQYF
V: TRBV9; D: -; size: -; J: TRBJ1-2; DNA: TGTGCCAGCAGCGACACTTATAACTATGGCTACACCTTC; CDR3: CASSDTYNYGYTF
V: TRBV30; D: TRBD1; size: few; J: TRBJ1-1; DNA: TGTGCCTGGACTCAACAGGGGGCGGCTGAAGCTTTCTTT; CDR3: CAWTQQGAAEAFF